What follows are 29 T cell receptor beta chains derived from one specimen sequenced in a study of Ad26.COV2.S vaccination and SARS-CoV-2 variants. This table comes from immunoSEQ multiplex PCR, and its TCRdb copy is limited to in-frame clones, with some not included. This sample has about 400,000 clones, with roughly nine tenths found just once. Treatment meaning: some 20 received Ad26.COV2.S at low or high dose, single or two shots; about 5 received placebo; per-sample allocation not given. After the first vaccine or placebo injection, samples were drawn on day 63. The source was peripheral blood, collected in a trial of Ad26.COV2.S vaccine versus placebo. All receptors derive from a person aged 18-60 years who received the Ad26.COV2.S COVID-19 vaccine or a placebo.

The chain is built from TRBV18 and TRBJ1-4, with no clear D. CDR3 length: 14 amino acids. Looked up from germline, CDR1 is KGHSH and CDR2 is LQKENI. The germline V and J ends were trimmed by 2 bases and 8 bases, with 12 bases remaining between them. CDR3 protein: CASSPDGSGEKLFF. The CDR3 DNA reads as TGTGCCAGCTCACCAGACGGGTCCGGCGAAAAACTGTTTTTT.

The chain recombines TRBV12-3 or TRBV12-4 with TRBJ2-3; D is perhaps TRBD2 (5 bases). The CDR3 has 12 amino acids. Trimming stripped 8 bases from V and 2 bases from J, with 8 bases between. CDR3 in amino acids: CASERATDTQYF. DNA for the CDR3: TGTGCCAGCGAGAGGGCCACAGATACGCAGTATTTT.

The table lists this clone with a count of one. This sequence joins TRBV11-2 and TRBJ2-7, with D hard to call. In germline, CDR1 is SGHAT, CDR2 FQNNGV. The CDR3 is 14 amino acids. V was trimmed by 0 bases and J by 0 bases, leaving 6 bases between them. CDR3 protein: CASSLDLLSYEQYF. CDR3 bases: TGTGCCAGCAGCTTAGATCTACTCTCCTACGAGCAGTACTTC.

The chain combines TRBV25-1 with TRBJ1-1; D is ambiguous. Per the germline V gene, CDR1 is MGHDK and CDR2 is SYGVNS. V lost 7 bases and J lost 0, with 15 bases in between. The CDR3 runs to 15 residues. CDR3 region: CASKVTAEMNTEAFF. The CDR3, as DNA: TGTGCCAGCAAAGTCACAGCAGAGATGAACACTGAAGCTTTCTTT.

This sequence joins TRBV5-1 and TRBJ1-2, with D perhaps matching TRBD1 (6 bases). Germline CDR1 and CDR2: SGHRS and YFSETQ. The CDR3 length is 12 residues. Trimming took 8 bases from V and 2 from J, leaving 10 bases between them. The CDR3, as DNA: TGCGCCAGTCGACAGGCCAACTATGGCTACACCTTC. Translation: CASRQANYGYTF.

The CDR3 nucleotides read TGTGCCAGCAGGGGAGACAGGGTATGGGGAGGCTACACCTTC. This codes for CASRGDRVWGGYTF. This chain uses TRBV21-1 with TRBJ1-2; the listed D gene, TRBD1, was not tested against the DNA. TRBV21-1 is a recognized pseudogene. The CDR3 length is 14 residues.

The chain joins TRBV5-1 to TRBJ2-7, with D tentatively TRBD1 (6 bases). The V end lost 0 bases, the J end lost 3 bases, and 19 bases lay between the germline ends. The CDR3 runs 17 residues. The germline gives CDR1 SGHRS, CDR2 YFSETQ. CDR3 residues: CASSLESDRNYLYEQYF. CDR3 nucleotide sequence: TGCGCCAGCAGCTTGGAGTCGGACAGAAACTACCTCTACGAGCAGTACTTC.

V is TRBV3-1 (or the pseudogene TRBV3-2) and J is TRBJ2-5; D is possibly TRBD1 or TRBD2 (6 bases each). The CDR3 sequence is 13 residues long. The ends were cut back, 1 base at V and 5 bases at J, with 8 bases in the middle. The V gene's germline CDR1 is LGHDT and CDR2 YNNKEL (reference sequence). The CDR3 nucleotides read TGTGCCAGCAGCCAAGGGGGGGCGGAGACCCAGTACTTC. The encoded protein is CASSQGGAETQYF.

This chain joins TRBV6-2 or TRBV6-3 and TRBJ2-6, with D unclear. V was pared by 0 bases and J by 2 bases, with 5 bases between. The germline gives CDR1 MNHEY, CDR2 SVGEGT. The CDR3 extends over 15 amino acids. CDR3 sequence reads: CASSYSRTGANVLTF. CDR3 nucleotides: TGTGCCAGCAGTTACTCGCGAACTGGGGCCAACGTCCTGACTTTC.

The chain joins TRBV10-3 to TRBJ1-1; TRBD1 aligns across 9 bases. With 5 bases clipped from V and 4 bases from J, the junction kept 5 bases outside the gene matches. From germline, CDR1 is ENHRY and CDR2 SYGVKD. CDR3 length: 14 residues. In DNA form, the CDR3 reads TGTGCCATCAGTCAACAGGGGGCCGGCACTGAAGCTTTCTTT. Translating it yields CAISQQGAGTEAFF.

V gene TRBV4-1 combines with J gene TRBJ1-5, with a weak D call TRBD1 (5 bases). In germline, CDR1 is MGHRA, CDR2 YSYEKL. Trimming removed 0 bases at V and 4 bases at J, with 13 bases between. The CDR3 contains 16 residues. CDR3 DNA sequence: TGCGCCAGCAGCCAAGACGTTCGGGACGGGAATCAGCCCCAGCATTTT. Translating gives CASSQDVRDGNQPQHF.

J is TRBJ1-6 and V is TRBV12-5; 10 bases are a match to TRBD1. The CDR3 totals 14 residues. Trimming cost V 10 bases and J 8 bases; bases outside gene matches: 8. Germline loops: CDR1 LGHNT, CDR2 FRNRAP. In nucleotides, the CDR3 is TGTGCTATCAGGACCGGGACAGGGGATTCACCCCTCCACTTT. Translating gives CAIRTGTGDSPLHF.

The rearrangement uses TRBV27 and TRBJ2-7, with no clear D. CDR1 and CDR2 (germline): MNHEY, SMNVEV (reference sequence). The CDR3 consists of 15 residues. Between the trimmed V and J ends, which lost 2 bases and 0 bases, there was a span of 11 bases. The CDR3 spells CASSLKGPSSYEQYF. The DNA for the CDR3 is TGTGCCAGCAGTTTAAAAGGCCCAAGCTCCTACGAGCAGTACTTC.

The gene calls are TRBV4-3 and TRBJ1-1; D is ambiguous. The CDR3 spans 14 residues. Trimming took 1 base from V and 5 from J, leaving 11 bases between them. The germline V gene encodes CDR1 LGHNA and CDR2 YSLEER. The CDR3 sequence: CASSQVGRRTEAFF. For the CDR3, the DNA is TGCGCCAGCAGCCAAGTGGGCCGGCGGACTGAAGCTTTCTTT.

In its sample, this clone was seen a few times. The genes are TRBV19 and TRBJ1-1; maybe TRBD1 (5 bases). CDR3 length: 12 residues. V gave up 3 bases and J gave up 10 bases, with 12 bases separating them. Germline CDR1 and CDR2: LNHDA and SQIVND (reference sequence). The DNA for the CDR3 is TGTGCCAGTAGTATTGGCAGGGCATTAGCTTTCTTT. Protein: CASSIGRALAFF.

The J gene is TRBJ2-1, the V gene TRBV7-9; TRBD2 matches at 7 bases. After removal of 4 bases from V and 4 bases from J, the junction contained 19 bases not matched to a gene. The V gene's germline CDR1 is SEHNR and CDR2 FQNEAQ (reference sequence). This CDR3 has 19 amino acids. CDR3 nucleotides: TGTGCCAGCAGCTCGCTTGGGGGGGTGATGAGCCCTCGGTACAATGAGCAGTTCTTC. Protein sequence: CASSSLGGVMSPRYNEQFF.

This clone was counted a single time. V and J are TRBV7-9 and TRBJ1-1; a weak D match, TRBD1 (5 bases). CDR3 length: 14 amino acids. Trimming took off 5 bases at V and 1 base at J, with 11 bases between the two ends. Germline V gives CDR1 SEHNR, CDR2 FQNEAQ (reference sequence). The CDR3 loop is CASSPGRRNTEAFF. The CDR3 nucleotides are TGTGCCAGCAGCCCGGGACGTAGGAACACTGAAGCTTTCTTT. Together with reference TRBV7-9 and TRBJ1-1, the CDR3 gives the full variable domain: DTGVSQNPRHKITKRGQNVTFRCDPISEHNRLYWYRQTLGQGPEFLTYFQNEAQLEKSRLLSDRFSAERPKGSFSTLEIQRTEQGDSAMYLCASSPGRRNTEAFFGQGTRLTVV.

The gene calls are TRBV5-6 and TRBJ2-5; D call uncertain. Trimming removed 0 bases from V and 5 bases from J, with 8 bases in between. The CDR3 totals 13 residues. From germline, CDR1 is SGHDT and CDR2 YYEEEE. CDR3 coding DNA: TGTGCCAGCAGCTTGGGACGGCGTGAGACCCAGTACTTC. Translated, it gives CASSLGRRETQYF.

CDR3 DNA sequence: TGCGCCAGCAGTCTACCGGGACAGGGGAACACTGAAGCTTTCTTT. Its protein product is CASSLPGQGNTEAFF. The rearrangement joins TRBV4-1 to TRBJ1-1; TRBD1 matches 9 bases. From germline, CDR1 is MGHRA and CDR2 YSYEKL. There are 15 residues in the CDR3. The V gene end was trimmed by 6 bases and the J gene end by 1 base; junction bases not matched to a gene: 6.

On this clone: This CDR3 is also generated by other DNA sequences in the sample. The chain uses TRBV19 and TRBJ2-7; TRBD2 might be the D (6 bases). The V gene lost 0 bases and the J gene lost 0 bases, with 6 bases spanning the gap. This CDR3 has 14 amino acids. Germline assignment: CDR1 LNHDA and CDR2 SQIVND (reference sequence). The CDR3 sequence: CASSIDGGSYEQYF. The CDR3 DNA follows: TGTGCCAGTAGTATAGACGGGGGCTCCTACGAGCAGTACTTC.

The CDR3: CAISPLGDYGYTF. In DNA, the CDR3 is TGTGCCATCAGTCCCCTGGGGGACTATGGCTACACCTTC. The chain couples TRBV10-3 to TRBJ1-2; TRBD1 might be the D (5 bases). Germline V lookup: CDR1 ENHRY, CDR2 SYGVKD. CDR3 length: 13 amino acids. V shed 5 bases and J shed 3 bases, with 10 bases lying between them.

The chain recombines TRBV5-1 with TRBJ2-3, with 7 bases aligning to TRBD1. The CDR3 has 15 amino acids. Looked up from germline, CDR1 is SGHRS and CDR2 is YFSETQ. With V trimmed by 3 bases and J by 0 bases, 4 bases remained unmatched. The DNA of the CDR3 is TGCGCCAGCAGCTATGACAGGGCGAGCACAGATACGCAGTATTTT. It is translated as CASSYDRASTDTQYF.

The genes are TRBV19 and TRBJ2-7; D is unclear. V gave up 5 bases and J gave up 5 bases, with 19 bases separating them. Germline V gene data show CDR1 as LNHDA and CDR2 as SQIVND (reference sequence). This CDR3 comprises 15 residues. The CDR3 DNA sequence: TGTGCCAGTAGTTTGACCAAAATGAACTCGGACGAGCAGTACTTC. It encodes CASSLTKMNSDEQYF. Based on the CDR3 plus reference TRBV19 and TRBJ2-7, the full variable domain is DGGITQSPKYLFRKEGQNVTLSCEQNLNHDAMYWYRQDPGQGLRLIYYSQIVNDFQKGDIAEGYSVSREKKESFPLTVTSAQKNPTAFYLCASSLTKMNSDEQYFGPGTRLTVT.

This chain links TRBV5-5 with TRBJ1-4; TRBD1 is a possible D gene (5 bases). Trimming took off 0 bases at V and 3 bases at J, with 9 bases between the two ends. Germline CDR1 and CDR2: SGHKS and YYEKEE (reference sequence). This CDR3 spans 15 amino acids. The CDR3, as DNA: TGTGCCAGCAGCTTGGGGCAGGGAGCTAATGAAAAACTGTTTTTT. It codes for CASSLGQGANEKLFF.

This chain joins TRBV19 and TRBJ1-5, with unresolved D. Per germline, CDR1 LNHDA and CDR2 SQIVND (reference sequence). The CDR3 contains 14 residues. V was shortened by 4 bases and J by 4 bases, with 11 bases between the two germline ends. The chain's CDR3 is CASSTDGLNQPQHF. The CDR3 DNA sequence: TGTGCCAGTAGTACGGACGGACTAAATCAGCCCCAGCATTTT.

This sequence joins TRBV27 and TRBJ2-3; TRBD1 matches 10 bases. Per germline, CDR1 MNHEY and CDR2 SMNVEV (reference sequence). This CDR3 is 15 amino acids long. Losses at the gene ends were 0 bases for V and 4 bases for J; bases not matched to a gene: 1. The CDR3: CASSLSGQGPDTQYF. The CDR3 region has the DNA TGTGCCAGCAGTTTATCGGGACAGGGGCCAGATACGCAGTATTTT.

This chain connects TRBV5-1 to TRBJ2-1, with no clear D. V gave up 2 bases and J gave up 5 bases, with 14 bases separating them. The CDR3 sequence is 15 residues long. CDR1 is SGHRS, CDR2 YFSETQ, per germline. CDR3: CASSFAADLNNEQFF. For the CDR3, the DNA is TGCGCCAGCAGCTTCGCGGCGGATTTAAACAATGAGCAGTTCTTC. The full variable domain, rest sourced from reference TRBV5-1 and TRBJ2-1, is KAGVTQTPRYLIKTRGQQVTLSCSPISGHRSVSWYQQTPGQGLQFLFEYFSETQRNKGNFPGRFSGRQFSNSRSEMNVSTLELGDSALYLCASSFAADLNNEQFFGPGTRLTVL.

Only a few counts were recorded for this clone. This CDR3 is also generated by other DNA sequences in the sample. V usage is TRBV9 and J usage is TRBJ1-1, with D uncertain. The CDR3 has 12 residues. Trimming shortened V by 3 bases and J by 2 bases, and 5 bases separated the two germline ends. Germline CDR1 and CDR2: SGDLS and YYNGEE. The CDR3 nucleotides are TGTGCCAGCAGCGCTACTAACACTGAAGCTTTCTTT. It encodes CASSATNTEAFF. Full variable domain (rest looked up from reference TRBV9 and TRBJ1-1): DSGVTQTPKHLITATGQRVTLRCSPRSGDLSVYWYQQSLDQGLQFLIQYYNGEERAKGNILERFSAQQFPDLHSELNLSSLELGDSALYFCASSATNTEAFFGQGTRLTVV.

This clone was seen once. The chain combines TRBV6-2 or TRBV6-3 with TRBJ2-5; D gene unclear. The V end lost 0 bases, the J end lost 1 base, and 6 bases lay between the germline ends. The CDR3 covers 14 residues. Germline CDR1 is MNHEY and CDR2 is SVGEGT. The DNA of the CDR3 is TGTGCCAGCAGTTACTCGCGGACCCAAGAGACCCAGTACTTC. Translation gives CASSYSRTQETQYF.